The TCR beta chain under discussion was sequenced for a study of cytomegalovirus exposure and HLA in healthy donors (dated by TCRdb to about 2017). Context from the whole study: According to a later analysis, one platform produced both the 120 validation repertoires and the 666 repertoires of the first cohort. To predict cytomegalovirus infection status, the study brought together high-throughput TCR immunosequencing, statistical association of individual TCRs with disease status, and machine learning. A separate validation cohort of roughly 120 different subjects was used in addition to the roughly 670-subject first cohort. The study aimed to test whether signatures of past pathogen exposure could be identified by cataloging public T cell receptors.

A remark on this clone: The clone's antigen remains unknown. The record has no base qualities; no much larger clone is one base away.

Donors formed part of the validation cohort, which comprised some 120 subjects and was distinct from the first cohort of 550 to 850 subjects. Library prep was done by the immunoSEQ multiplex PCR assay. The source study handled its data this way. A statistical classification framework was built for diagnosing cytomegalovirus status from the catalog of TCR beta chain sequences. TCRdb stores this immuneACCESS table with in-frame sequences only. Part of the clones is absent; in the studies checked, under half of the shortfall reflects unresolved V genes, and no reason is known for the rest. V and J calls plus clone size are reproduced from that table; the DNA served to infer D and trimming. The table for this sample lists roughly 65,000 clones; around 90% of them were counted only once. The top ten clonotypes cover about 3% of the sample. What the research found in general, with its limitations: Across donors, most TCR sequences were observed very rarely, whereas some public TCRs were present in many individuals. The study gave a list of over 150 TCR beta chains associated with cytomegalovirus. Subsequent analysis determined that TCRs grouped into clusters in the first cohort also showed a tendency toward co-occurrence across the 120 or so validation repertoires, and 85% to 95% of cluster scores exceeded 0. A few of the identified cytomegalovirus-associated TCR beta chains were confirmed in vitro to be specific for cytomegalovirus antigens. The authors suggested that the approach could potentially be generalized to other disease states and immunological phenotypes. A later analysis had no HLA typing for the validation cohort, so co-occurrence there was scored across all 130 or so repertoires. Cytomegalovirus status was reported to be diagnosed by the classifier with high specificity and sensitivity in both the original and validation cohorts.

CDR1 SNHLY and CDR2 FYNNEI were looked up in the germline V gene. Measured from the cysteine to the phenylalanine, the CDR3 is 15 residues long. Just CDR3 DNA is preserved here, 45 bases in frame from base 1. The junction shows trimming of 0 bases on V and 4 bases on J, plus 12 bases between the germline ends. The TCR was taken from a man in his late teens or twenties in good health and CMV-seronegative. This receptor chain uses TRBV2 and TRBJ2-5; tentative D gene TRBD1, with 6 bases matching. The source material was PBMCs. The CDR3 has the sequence CASSEARQGRETQYF. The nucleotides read TGTGCCAGCAGTGAAGCGCGGCAGGGGCGAGAGACCCAGTACTTC.